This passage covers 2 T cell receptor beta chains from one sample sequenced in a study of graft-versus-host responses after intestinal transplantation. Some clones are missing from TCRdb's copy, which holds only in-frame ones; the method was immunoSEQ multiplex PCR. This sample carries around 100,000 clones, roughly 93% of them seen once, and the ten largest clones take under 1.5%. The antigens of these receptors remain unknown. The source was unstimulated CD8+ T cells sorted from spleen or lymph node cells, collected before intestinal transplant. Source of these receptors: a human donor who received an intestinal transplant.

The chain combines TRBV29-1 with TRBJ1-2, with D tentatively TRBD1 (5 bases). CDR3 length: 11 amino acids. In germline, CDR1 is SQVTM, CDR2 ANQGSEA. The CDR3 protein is CSDNGAGEYTF. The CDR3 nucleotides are TGCAGTGATAACGGGGCGGGAGAGTACACCTTC.

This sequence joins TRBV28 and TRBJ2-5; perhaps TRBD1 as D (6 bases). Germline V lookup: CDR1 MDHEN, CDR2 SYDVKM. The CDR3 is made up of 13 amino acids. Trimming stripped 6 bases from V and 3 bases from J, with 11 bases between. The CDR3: CASSQGIEETQYF. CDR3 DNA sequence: TGTGCCAGCAGCCAGGGGATAGAAGAGACCCAGTACTTC.